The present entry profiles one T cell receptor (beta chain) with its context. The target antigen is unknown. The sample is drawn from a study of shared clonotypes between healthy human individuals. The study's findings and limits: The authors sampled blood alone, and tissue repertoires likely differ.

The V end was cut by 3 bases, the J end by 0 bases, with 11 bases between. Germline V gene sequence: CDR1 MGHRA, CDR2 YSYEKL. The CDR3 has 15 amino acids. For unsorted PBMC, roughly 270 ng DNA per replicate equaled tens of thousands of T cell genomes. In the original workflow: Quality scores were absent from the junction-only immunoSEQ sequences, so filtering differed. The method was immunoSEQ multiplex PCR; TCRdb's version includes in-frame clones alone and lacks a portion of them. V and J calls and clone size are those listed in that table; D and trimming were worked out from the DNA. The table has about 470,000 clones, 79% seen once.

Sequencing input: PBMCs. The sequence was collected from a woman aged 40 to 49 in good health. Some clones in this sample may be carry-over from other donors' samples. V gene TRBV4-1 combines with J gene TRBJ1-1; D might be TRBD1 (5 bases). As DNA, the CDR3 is TGCGCCAGCAGCCAGGACATCGGCCTGAACACTGAAGCTTTCTTT. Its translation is CASSQDIGLNTEAFF.